Listed here are 20 T cell receptor beta chains from one sample, sequenced in a study of Graves' ophthalmopathy and Graves' hyperthyroidism. The authors amplified TCR beta CDR3 regions from RNA transcripts. HTBI primers served in a first-round RT-PCR, which a second-round multiplex PCR followed. TCRdb ran MiXCR on the multiplex PCR reads and lists one entry per CDR3 protein. The sample includes a few hundred thousand distinct CDR3 sequences, roughly 15% of them seen just once. Sequencing input: peripheral blood. These receptor sequences come from an adult woman with stable Graves' hyperthyroidism.

This clonotype was detected many times. The V and J genes are TRBV7-6 and TRBJ2-5; 10 bases are shared with TRBD2. The CDR3 runs 15 residues. Germline-derived CDR1 and CDR2 are SGHVS and FNYEAQ. The V segment lost 5 bases and the J segment 5 bases; nucleotides outside the gene matches: 8. The CDR3 nucleotides read TGTGCCAGCAGCCCAGCGGGAGGGCCATTTGAGACCCAGTACTTC. Translation: CASSPAGGPFETQYF.

At least ten counts were recorded for this clonotype. The V gene is TRBV6-5, the J gene TRBJ2-7; 12 bases are shared with TRBD2. The germline V gene encodes CDR1 MNHEY and CDR2 SVGAGI. V trimming: 9 bases; J trimming: 7 bases; junction bases outside the gene matches: 10. The CDR3 totals 14 residues. The chain's CDR3 is CASDLAGGRREQYF. The CDR3 DNA reads as TGTGCCAGTGATCTAGCGGGAGGGCGGCGGGAGCAGTACTTC.

The table lists this clonotype with a few counts. This chain connects TRBV6-5 to TRBJ2-7, with a weak D call TRBD2 (6 bases). CDR1 is MNHEY and CDR2 is SVGAGI in the germline V gene. Between the trimmed V and J ends, which lost 7 bases and 0 bases, there was a span of 13 bases. The CDR3 runs to 14 residues. CDR3 sequence (DNA): TGTGCCAGCAAATTAGCGGCACCCTCCTACGAGCAGTACTTC. Translating it yields CASKLAAPSYEQYF.

This clonotype was picked up many times. This sequence joins TRBV12-3 or TRBV12-4 and TRBJ1-2, with D possibly being TRBD1 (5 bases). V was shortened by 5 bases and J by 5 bases, with 15 bases between the two germline ends. This CDR3 is 14 amino acids long. CDR3 sequence: CASSRDPLGYGYTF. CDR3 nucleotides: TGTGCCAGCAGTCGGGACCCCCTTGGATATGGCTACACCTTC.

The sample holds many counts of this clonotype. The J gene is TRBJ2-2, the V gene TRBV10-1; D is uncertain. The V gene lost 2 bases and the J gene lost 1 base, with 11 bases spanning the gap. Germline V gene sequence: CDR1 WNHNN, CDR2 SYGVQD (reference sequence). The CDR3 has 16 amino acids. The CDR3 reads CASSEGGIGNTGELFF. The DNA of the CDR3 is TGCGCCAGCAGTGAGGGTGGGATCGGGAACACCGGGGAGCTGTTTTTT.

This clonotype was seen many times. This sequence joins TRBV11-2 and TRBJ2-7, with 9 bases fitting TRBD2. Trimming removed 4 bases from V and 3 bases from J; junction bases left unmatched: 4. This CDR3 is built from 14 residues. Germline lookup yields CDR1 SGHAT and CDR2 FQNNGV. CDR3 sequence (DNA): TGTGCCAGCAGCTGGGCTAGCGGGAACTACGAGCAGTACTTC. This encodes CASSWASGNYEQYF.

This clonotype was counted ten times or more. The V and J genes are TRBV6-1 and TRBJ2-7; no firm D call. The CDR3 runs to 9 residues. The V end was cut by 6 bases, the J end by 3 bases, with 0 bases between. In germline, CDR1 is MNHNS, CDR2 SASEGT. CDR3 coding DNA: TGTGCCAGCAGCTACGAGCAGTACTTC. It translates to CASSYEQYF.

This clonotype was counted once. The chain joins TRBV7-2 to TRBJ1-6; D is ambiguous. Per the germline V gene, CDR1 is SGHTA and CDR2 is FQGNSA. The CDR3 has 13 residues. The ends were cut back, 2 bases at V and 11 bases at J, with 10 bases in the middle. The CDR3 sequence: CASSLIPAAPLHF. The CDR3 coding sequence is TGTGCCAGCAGCTTAATCCCCGCGGCACCCCTCCACTTT.

This clonotype appeared many times. The chain couples TRBV18 to TRBJ2-5; D not certain. The CDR3 has 14 amino acids. Trimming left V 2 bases short and J 1 base short, with 8 bases between. CDR1 is KGHSH and CDR2 is LQKENI in the germline V gene. Here the CDR3 DNA reads TGTGCCAGCTCACCAGCGGCAGGCCAAGAGACCCAGTACTTC. It codes for CASSPAAGQETQYF. Variable domain in full (rest from reference TRBV18 and TRBJ2-5): NAGVMQNPRHLVRRRGQEARLRCSPMKGHSHVYWYRQLPEEGLKFMVYLQKENIIDESGMPKERFSAEFPKEGPSILRIQQVVRGDSAAYFCASSPAAGQETQYFGPGTRLLVL.

This clonotype has a single count. An end of the junction differs from the germline gene, which may be a read error. The CDR3 loop reads CASNRQCSGGYTF. The CDR3 nucleotides read TGCGCCAGCAACAGGCAGTGTTCGGGTGGCTACACCTTC. This chain joins TRBV12-3 or TRBV12-4 and TRBJ1-2, with TRBD1 as a possible D gene (5 bases). The CDR3 extends over 13 amino acids.

Ten or more counts support this clonotype. Mismatch with germline at one junction end may stem from a read error. V is TRBV7-2 and J is TRBJ2-7; D could derive from TRBD1 or TRBD2 (5 bases each). CDR1 is SGHTA, CDR2 FQGNSA, per germline. This CDR3 spans 13 amino acids. CDR3 sequence: CASSLEAFGTPFF. For the CDR3, the DNA is TGTGCCAGCAGCTTAGAGGCTTTTGGGACCCCCTTCTTC.

This clonotype was observed many times. This chain connects TRBV12-3 or TRBV12-4 to TRBJ1-5; D not certain. V was shortened by 1 base and J by 3 bases, with 7 bases between the two germline ends. The CDR3 consists of 14 residues. The CDR3 sequence: CASSLDSINQPQHF. CDR3 coding DNA: TGTGCCAGCAGTTTAGACAGTATCAATCAGCCCCAGCATTTT.

This clonotype was detected only a few times. CDR3 nucleotides: TGTGCCAGCAAGACCCCCTACGAGCAGTACTTC. The encoded protein is CASKTPYEQYF. This chain links TRBV2 with TRBJ2-7; D gene ambiguous. Germline-derived CDR1 and CDR2 are SNHLY and FYNNEI. The CDR3 is made up of 11 amino acids. V lost 7 bases to trimming and J lost 2 bases, with 6 bases between them.

This clonotype was seen many times. The V gene is TRBV7-2, the J gene TRBJ2-7, with 7 bases matching TRBD2. The CDR3 runs to 14 residues. CDR1 and CDR2 from the germline V gene are SGHTA and FQGNSA. Losses at the gene ends were 7 bases for V and 4 bases for J; bases not matched to a gene: 10. This CDR3 reads CASKRTRAAYEQYF. DNA for the CDR3: TGTGCCAGCAAAAGGACTAGAGCCGCTTACGAGCAGTACTTC.

At least ten counts were recorded for this clonotype. One end of the junction fails to match germline, which may point to a read error. The V gene is TRBV29-1, the J gene TRBJ2-5; D may be TRBD1 (5 bases). Germline V gene lookup returns CDR1 SQVTM and CDR2 ANQGSEA. CDR3 length: 12 amino acids. The CDR3 is CSIRVYQETQYF. DNA of the CDR3: TGTAGCATCAGGGTGTACCAAGAGACCCAGTACTTC. Together with reference TRBV29-1 and TRBJ2-5, the CDR3 gives the full variable domain: SAVISQKPSRDICQRGTSLTIQCQVDSQVTMMFWYRQQPGQSLTLIATANQGSEATYESGFVIDKFPISRPNLTFSTLTVSNMSPEDSSIYLCSIRVYQETQYFGPGTRLLVL.

CDR3 sequence reads: CAISHTGGVSEQYF. The CDR3 coding sequence is TGTGCCATCAGTCATACAGGGGGCGTATCCGAGCAGTACTTC. This chain connects TRBV10-3 to TRBJ2-7, with 9 nucleotides matching TRBD1. With 5 bases clipped from V and 6 bases from J, the junction kept 8 bases outside the gene matches. CDR3 size: 14 residues. Germline V lookup: CDR1 ENHRY, CDR2 SYGVKD.

This clonotype was counted at least ten times. This chain uses TRBV5-6 with TRBJ2-4; D is possibly TRBD1 (7 bases). V lost 5 bases and J lost 8, with 14 bases in between. Looked up from germline, CDR1 is SGHDT and CDR2 is YYEEEE. The CDR3 is 13 amino acids. DNA of the CDR3: TGTGCCAGCAGTTTAGGAGGGGGCGACATTCAGTACTTC. Translating gives CASSLGGGDIQYF.

This clonotype was picked up many times. The chain combines TRBV2 with TRBJ2-7; 7 bases agree with TRBD1. Germline assignment: CDR1 SNHLY and CDR2 FYNNEI. CDR3 length equals 15 residues. Losses at the gene ends were 3 bases for V and 3 bases for J; bases not matched to a gene: 8. CDR3 residues: CASSDLGQVIYEQYF. Here the CDR3 DNA reads TGTGCCAGCAGTGATCTAGGACAGGTGATCTACGAGCAGTACTTC. Combining the CDR3 with reference TRBV2 and TRBJ2-7 gives the whole variable domain EPEVTQTPSHQVTQMGQEVILRCVPISNHLYFYWYRQILGQKVEFLVSFYNNEISEKSEIFDDQFSVERPDGSNFTLKIRSTKLEDSAMYFCASSDLGQVIYEQYFGPGTRLTVT.

This clonotype appeared many times. The chain employs TRBV12-3 or TRBV12-4 and TRBJ1-5; the match to TRBD1 covers 10 bases. Germline trimming cut 1 base from V and 6 bases from J; bases unmatched to any gene: 6. CDR3 length: 16 amino acids. The CDR3 sequence: CASSLVGTGVGQPQHF. In DNA form, the CDR3 reads TGTGCCAGCAGTTTAGTCGGGACAGGGGTTGGTCAGCCCCAGCATTTT.

This clonotype was found a few times. The chain has TRBV29-1 and TRBJ1-2; TRBD1 is a possible D gene (6 bases). Trimming cost V 7 bases and J 4 bases, with 16 bases left between them. The CDR3 length is 13 residues. The germline gives CDR1 SQVTM, CDR2 ANQGSEA. For the CDR3, the DNA is TGCAGCGCCTCCCAGGGGCCGGTCTATGGCTACACCTTC. Encoded protein: CSASQGPVYGYTF.